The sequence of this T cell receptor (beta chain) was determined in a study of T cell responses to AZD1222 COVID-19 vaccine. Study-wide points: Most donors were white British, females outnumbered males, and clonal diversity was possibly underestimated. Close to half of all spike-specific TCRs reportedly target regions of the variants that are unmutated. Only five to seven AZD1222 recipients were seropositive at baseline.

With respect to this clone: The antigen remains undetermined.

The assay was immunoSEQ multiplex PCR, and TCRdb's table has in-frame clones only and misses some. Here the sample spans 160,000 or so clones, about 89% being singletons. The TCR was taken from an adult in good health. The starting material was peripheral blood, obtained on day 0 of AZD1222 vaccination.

The CDR3 spells CASSLGPGPPVPETQYF. The DNA for the CDR3 is TGTGCCAGCAGCTTGGGTCCGGGACCTCCGGTTCCCGAGACCCAGTACTTC. This rearrangement joins TRBV5-4 to TRBJ2-5, with D perhaps assigned TRBD1 or TRBD2 (5 bases each). The CDR3 length is 17 residues. Germline values: CDR1 SGHNT, CDR2 YYREEE (reference sequence). V gave up 0 bases and J gave up 5 bases, with 20 bases separating them. Full variable domain (missing parts from reference TRBV5-4 and TRBJ2-5): ETGVTQSPTHLIKTRGQQVTLRCSSQSGHNTVSWYQQALGQGPQFIFQYYREEENGRGNFPPRFSGLQFPNYSSELNVNALELDDSALYLCASSLGPGPPVPETQYFGPGTRLLVL.